This TCR beta chain was identified during a study of T cell responses to AZD1222 COVID-19 vaccine. Overall study findings and caveats: Possibly, clonal diversity was underestimated; donors were largely white British and included more females.

The CDR3 is 13 residues long. Germline V gives CDR1 SGHAT, CDR2 FQNNGV. Trimming removed 3 bases from V and 3 bases from J, with 6 bases in between. TCRdb keeps only in-frame clones here, not all; method: immunoSEQ multiplex PCR. The sample has about 130,000 clones, 65% to 90% seen once; the top ten hold approximately 20%. On this clone: Antigen: not known.

This sequence joins TRBV11-2 and TRBJ1-5; no firm D call. The TCR comes from an adult in good health. The material sequenced was peripheral blood, taken on day 0 of AZD1222 vaccination. The CDR3 nucleotides are TGTGCCAGCAGCTTCTTGAACAATCAGCCCCAGCATTTT. Encoded protein: CASSFLNNQPQHF. Variable domain in full (rest from reference TRBV11-2 and TRBJ1-5): EAGVAQSPRYKIIEKRQSVAFWCNPISGHATLYWYQQILGQGPKLLIQFQNNGVVDDSQLPKDRFSAERLKGVDSTLKIQPAKLEDSAVYLCASSFLNNQPQHFGDGTRLSIL.